The 22 T cell receptor beta chains in this list originate from one sample, sequenced in a study of blood T cell repertoires in COVID-19. TCRdb's table, derived via immunoSEQ multiplex PCR, lists solely in-frame clones and lacks some. The sample carries about 70,000 clones, around 88% recorded once. Sequenced: peripheral blood. The receptors derive from a woman in her 70s with acute or convalescent COVID-19.

The chain combines TRBV7-8 with TRBJ1-1; D is undetermined. From germline, CDR1 is SGHVS and CDR2 FQNEAQ. The CDR3 is 12 amino acids. V lost 1 base and J lost 8, with 8 bases in between. The chain's CDR3 is CASSLGIVEAFF. The CDR3 nucleotides are TGTGCCAGCAGCTTAGGTATCGTGGAAGCTTTCTTT.

This chain connects TRBV7-9 to TRBJ1-2, with 8 bases lining up with TRBD1. The ends lost 4 bases at V and 0 bases at J; junction bases unmatched: 4. The CDR3 runs to 15 residues. Germline CDR1 and CDR2: SEHNR and FQNEAQ (reference sequence). The CDR3 loop reads CASSSDRGANYGYTF. The CDR3 region has the DNA TGTGCCAGCAGCTCCGACAGGGGAGCTAACTATGGCTACACCTTC. The entire variable domain, with the rest obtained from reference TRBV7-9 and TRBJ1-2, is as follows: DTGVSQNPRHKITKRGQNVTFRCDPISEHNRLYWYRQTLGQGPEFLTYFQNEAQLEKSRLLSDRFSAERPKGSFSTLEIQRTEQGDSAMYLCASSSDRGANYGYTFGSGTRLTVV.

The chain recombines TRBV28 with TRBJ1-5; weak D call: TRBD1 (5 bases). Germline values: CDR1 MDHEN, CDR2 SYDVKM. The length of the CDR3 is 15 residues. The V gene lost 1 base and the J gene lost 2 bases, with 9 bases spanning the gap. The CDR3, as DNA: TGTGCCAGCAGTTTATTTCAGGGCGGCAATCAGCCCCAGCATTTT. It yields the protein CASSLFQGGNQPQHF. The whole variable domain, remainder taken from reference TRBV28 and TRBJ1-5, is DVKVTQSSRYLVKRTGEKVFLECVQDMDHENMFWYRQDPGLGLRLIYFSYDVKMKEKGDIPEGYSVSREKKERFSLILESASTNQTSMYLCASSLFQGGNQPQHFGDGTRLSIL.

The chain employs TRBV25-1 and TRBJ1-2; the D gene is possibly TRBD1 (5 bases). The germline V gene has CDR1 MGHDK and CDR2 SYGVNS. With 4 bases removed from V and 6 bases from J, the gap between germline ends came to 18 bases. CDR3 length equals 15 residues. CDR3 nucleotide sequence: TGTGCCAGCAGTGGAGCTCGTGCAGGGAAACATGGCTACACCTTC. Translating it yields CASSGARAGKHGYTF.

This clone is termed medium-sized (0.01 to 0.1%). The chain uses TRBV12-3 or TRBV12-4 and TRBJ2-2; no clear D. The CDR3 has 12 residues. V shed 10 bases and J shed 4 bases, with 10 bases lying between them. The CDR3 DNA sequence: TGTGCCACCTCCAGGCTCACCGGGGAGCTGTTTTTT. Encoded protein: CATSRLTGELFF.

The chain has TRBV6-4 and TRBJ1-5; no firm D call. The CDR3 is 17 amino acids. Trimming took 3 bases from V and 3 from J, leaving 18 bases between them. The V gene's germline CDR1 is MRHNA and CDR2 SNTAGT. The CDR3 sequence: CASSEVRRQPNNQPQHF. As DNA, the CDR3 is TGTGCCAGCAGTGAAGTAAGAAGACAACCGAACAATCAGCCCCAGCATTTT.

V gene TRBV15 combines with J gene TRBJ2-4; a weak D match, TRBD2 (6 bases). V lost 0 bases and J 2 bases, leaving 8 bases between the germline ends. This CDR3 has 15 amino acids. Germline V lookup: CDR1 LNHNV, CDR2 YYDKDF (reference sequence). As DNA, the CDR3 is TGTGCCACCAGCAGAGAGCGCGGGACCAAAAACATTCAGTACTTC. It yields the protein CATSRERGTKNIQYF.

The chain employs TRBV9 and TRBJ2-7; D is perhaps TRBD1 (5 bases). Germline-derived CDR1 and CDR2 are SGDLS and YYNGEE. Deletions cut 0 bases from V and 6 bases from J, with 16 bases between. The CDR3 runs 15 residues. The CDR3 loop is CASSVEGSQMSEQYF. In DNA form, the CDR3 reads TGTGCCAGCAGCGTAGAGGGGTCCCAAATGAGCGAGCAGTACTTC. The full variable domain, rest sourced from reference TRBV9 and TRBJ2-7, is DSGVTQTPKHLITATGQRVTLRCSPRSGDLSVYWYQQSLDQGLQFLIQYYNGEERAKGNILERFSAQQFPDLHSELNLSSLELGDSALYFCASSVEGSQMSEQYFGPGTRLTVT.

V is TRBV5-4 and J is TRBJ1-2, with 10 bases matching TRBD1. V lost 4 bases, J lost 6 bases, and 6 bases stayed unmatched. Germline values: CDR1 SGHNT, CDR2 YYREEE (reference sequence). The CDR3 has 14 residues. The chain's CDR3 is CASSLAGTGDGYTF. The CDR3 DNA reads as TGTGCCAGCAGCCTAGCCGGGACAGGGGATGGCTACACCTTC.

CDR3 residues: CASSFRLTGANEKLFF. The CDR3 nucleotides read TGTGCCAGCAGTTTTAGGTTGACAGGGGCTAATGAAAAACTGTTTTTT. The chain links TRBV27 to TRBJ1-4; TRBD1 aligns across 8 bases. Germline CDR1 MNHEY, CDR2 SMNVEV (reference sequence). The CDR3 totals 16 residues. Losses at the gene ends were 3 bases for V and 3 bases for J; bases not matched to a gene: 6.

The J gene is TRBJ1-2, the V gene TRBV2; D is perhaps TRBD1 (5 bases). The ends were cut back, 6 bases at V and 4 bases at J, with 12 bases in the middle. Germline CDR1 reads SNHLY; CDR2 reads FYNNEI. There are 13 residues in the CDR3. CDR3 in DNA: TGTGCCAGCAGATCGGACATGAGCTATGGCTACACCTTC. This encodes CASRSDMSYGYTF. The full variable domain, in which reference TRBV2 and TRBJ1-2 provide the parts outside the CDR3, is EPEVTQTPSHQVTQMGQEVILRCVPISNHLYFYWYRQILGQKVEFLVSFYNNEISEKSEIFDDQFSVERPDGSNFTLKIRSTKLEDSAMYFCASRSDMSYGYTFGSGTRLTVV.

This chain links TRBV28 with TRBJ1-2, with D perhaps TRBD1 (6 bases). The germline CDR1 and CDR2 sequences are MDHEN and SYDVKM. The V gene lost 2 bases and the J gene lost 6 bases, with 13 bases spanning the gap. This CDR3 is 14 amino acids long. This CDR3 reads CASSLGTRSNGYTF. The DNA of the CDR3 is TGTGCCAGCAGTTTAGGGACAAGGAGCAATGGCTACACCTTC.

The chain combines TRBV5-4 with TRBJ2-3; 8 nucleotides agree with TRBD2. Germline V gene data show CDR1 as SGHNT and CDR2 as YYREEE (reference sequence). V gave up 4 bases and J gave up 7 bases; unmatched junction bases: 11. This CDR3 contains 15 residues. The CDR3 here is CASSPGGPDPNTQYF. In DNA, the CDR3 is TGTGCCAGCAGCCCGGGGGGGCCCGACCCAAATACGCAGTATTTT.

The rearrangement joins TRBV5-4 to TRBJ2-1; 7 bases line up with TRBD2. Germline CDR1 and CDR2: SGHNT and YYREEE (reference sequence). The V gene end was trimmed by 0 bases and the J gene end by 8 bases; junction bases not matched to a gene: 5. The length of the CDR3 is 14 residues. The CDR3 sequence is CASSLGGGDHEQFF. CDR3 sequence (DNA): TGTGCCAGCAGCTTGGGGGGGGGAGACCATGAGCAGTTCTTC.

The V call is TRBV5-1, the J call TRBJ2-5, with 7 bases that match TRBD1. Germline values: CDR1 SGHRS, CDR2 YFSETQ. Trimming at V came to 2 bases and at J to 4 bases, leaving 8 bases not matched to a gene. CDR3 length equals 15 residues. CDR3 in amino acids: CASSFRTGRSETQYF. CDR3 DNA: TGCGCCAGCAGCTTCCGGACAGGAAGATCAGAGACCCAGTACTTC.

The chain joins TRBV7-2 to TRBJ2-7; D unresolved. The V end lost 0 bases, the J end lost 7 bases, and 4 bases lay between the germline ends. In germline, CDR1 is SGHTA, CDR2 FQGNSA. The CDR3 is 11 residues long. Here the CDR3 DNA reads TGTGCCAGCAGCTTAGCAGCTGAGCAGTACTTC. Protein product: CASSLAAEQYF.

The CDR3, as DNA: TGTGCCAGCAGCGGGGGGATTTGGGAGCAGTACTTC. This sequence encodes CASSGGIWEQYF. The chain recombines TRBV5-4 with TRBJ2-7, with D possibly being TRBD2 (6 bases). V dropped 4 bases and J dropped 7 bases, with 12 bases sitting between them. The CDR3 is 12 residues long. Germline V gene lookup returns CDR1 SGHNT and CDR2 YYREEE (reference sequence). The full variable domain, rest sourced from reference TRBV5-4 and TRBJ2-7, is ETGVTQSPTHLIKTRGQQVTLRCSSQSGHNTVSWYQQALGQGPQFIFQYYREEENGRGNFPPRFSGLQFPNYSSELNVNALELDDSALYLCASSGGIWEQYFGPGTRLTVT.

V usage is TRBV30 and J usage is TRBJ2-5, with TRBD2 as a possible D gene (6 bases). The CDR3 is 12 residues long. In germline, CDR1 is GTSNPN, CDR2 SVGIG (reference sequence). Trimming left V 5 bases short and J 5 bases short, with 12 bases between. The CDR3 DNA reads as TGTGCCTGGTACGGGGGACTTGAGACCCAGTACTTC. Protein sequence: CAWYGGLETQYF.

V is TRBV5-1 and J is TRBJ1-1; tentative D call: TRBD1 (5 bases). Per the germline V gene, CDR1 is SGHRS and CDR2 is YFSETQ. The V end was cut by 4 bases, the J end by 5 bases, with 12 bases between. There are 13 residues in the CDR3. In DNA form, the CDR3 reads TGCGCCAGCAGCACTCAGGGCCGGACTGAAGCTTTCTTT. Translation gives CASSTQGRTEAFF.

The chain uses TRBV6-1 and TRBJ1-1; a possible D gene is TRBD1 (6 bases). The germline V gene has CDR1 MNHNS and CDR2 SASEGT. Trimming cost V 1 base and J 5 bases, with 14 bases left between them. CDR3 length equals 15 residues. The CDR3 region has the DNA TGTGCCAGCAGTGAAGGCGGGGGCGGCAGGACTGAAGCTTTCTTT. It specifies CASSEGGGGRTEAFF.

V gene TRBV2 combines with J gene TRBJ2-7, with TRBD1 matching 7 bases. Unmatched junction bases numbered 13, after V lost 8 bases and J lost 9 bases. The length of the CDR3 is 13 residues. Germline V gives CDR1 SNHLY, CDR2 FYNNEI. The CDR3 is CASARDSNSAQYF. The CDR3 DNA is TGTGCCAGCGCGAGGGACAGCAACTCAGCGCAGTACTTC.

This clone was detected a few times. The rearrangement joins TRBV19 to TRBJ1-4; perhaps TRBD1 as D (5 bases). The V gene's germline CDR1 is LNHDA and CDR2 SQIVND (reference sequence). The CDR3 has 14 amino acids. V lost 1 base, J lost 6 bases, and 9 bases lay in between. The CDR3 coding sequence is TGTGCCAGTAGTATAGGACGGGACTATGAAAAACTGTTTTTT. The encoded protein is CASSIGRDYEKLFF.